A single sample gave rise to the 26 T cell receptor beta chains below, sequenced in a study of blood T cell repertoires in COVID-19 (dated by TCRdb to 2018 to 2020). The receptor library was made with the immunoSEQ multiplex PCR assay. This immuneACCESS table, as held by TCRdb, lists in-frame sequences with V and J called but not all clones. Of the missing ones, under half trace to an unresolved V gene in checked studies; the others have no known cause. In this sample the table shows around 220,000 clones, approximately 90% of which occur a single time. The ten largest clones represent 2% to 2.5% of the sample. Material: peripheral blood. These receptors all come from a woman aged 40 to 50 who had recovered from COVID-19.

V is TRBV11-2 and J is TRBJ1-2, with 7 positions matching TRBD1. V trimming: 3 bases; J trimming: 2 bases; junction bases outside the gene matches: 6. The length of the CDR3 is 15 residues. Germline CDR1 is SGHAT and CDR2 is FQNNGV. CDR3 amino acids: CASSFRSTGNYGYTF. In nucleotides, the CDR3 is TGTGCCAGCAGCTTTCGCTCGACAGGGAACTATGGCTACACCTTC.

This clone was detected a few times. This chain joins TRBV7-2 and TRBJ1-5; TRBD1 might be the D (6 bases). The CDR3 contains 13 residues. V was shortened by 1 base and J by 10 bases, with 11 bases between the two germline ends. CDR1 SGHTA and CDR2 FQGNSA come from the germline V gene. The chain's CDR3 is CASSLERDKPQHF. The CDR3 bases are TGTGCCAGCAGCTTAGAAAGGGACAAACCCCAGCATTTT.

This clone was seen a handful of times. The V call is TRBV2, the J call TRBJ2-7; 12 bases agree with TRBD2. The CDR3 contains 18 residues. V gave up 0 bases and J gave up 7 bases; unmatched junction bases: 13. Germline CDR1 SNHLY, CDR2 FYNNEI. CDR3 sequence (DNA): TGTGCCAGCAGTGAAGCTCCCTTCCCTAGCGGGGGGGCGGGAGAGCAGTACTTC. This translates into CASSEAPFPSGGAGEQYF.

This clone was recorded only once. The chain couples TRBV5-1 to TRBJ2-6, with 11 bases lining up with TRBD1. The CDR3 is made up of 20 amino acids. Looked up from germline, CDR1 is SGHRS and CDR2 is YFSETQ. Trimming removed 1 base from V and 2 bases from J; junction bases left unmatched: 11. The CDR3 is CASSLPLGQGAPPGANVLTF. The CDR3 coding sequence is TGCGCCAGCAGCTTGCCCCTCGGACAGGGGGCGCCCCCTGGGGCCAACGTCCTGACTTTC.

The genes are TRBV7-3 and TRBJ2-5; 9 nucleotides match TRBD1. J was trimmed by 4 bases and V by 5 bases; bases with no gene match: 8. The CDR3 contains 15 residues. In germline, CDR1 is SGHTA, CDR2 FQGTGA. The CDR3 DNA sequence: TGTGCCAGCAGCGGGACAACGACAGGGGGAGAGACCCAGTACTTC. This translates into CASSGTTTGGETQYF.

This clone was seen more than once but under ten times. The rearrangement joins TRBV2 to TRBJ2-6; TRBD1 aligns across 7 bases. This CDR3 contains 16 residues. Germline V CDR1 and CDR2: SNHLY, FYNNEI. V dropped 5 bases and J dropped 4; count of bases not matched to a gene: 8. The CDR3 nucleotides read TGTGCCAGCAGTCAACAGGGGAATCTGGGGGCCAACGTCCTGACTTTC. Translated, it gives CASSQQGNLGANVLTF.

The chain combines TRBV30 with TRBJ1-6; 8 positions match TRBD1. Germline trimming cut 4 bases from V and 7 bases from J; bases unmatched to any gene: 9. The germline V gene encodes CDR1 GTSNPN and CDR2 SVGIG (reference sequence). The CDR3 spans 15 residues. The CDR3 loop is CAWTRDRSGNSPLHF. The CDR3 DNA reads TGTGCCTGGACCCGGGACAGGAGTGGGAATTCACCCCTCCACTTT.

CDR3 region: CAISEPGQPATYEQYF. CDR3 nucleotide sequence: TGTGCCATCAGTGAACCGGGACAGCCAGCTACCTACGAGCAGTACTTC. The chain recombines TRBV10-3 with TRBJ2-7, with 7 bases that match TRBD1. The germline V gene encodes CDR1 ENHRY and CDR2 SYGVKD. The CDR3 runs to 16 residues. V was clipped by 3 bases and J by 2 bases; unmatched bases: 10.

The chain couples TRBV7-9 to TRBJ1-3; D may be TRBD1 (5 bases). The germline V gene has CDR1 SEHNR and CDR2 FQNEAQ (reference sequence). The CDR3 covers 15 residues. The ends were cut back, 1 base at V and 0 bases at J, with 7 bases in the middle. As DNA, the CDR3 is TGTGCCAGCAGCTTAGAGGGACTCTCTGGAAACACCATATATTTT. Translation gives CASSLEGLSGNTIYF.

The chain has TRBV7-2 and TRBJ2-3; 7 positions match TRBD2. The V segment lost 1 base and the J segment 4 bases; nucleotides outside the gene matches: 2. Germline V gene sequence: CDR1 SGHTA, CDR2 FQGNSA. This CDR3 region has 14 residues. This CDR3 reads CASSLGAGADTQYF. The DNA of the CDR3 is TGTGCCAGCAGCTTAGGTGCGGGGGCAGATACGCAGTATTTT.

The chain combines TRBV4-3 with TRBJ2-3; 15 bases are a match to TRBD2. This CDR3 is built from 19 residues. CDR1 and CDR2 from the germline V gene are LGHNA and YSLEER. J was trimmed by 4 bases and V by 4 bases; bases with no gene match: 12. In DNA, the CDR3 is TGCGCCAGCAGCCGGGGACTAGCGGGGGGAGGCACCTCACCAGATACGCAGTATTTT. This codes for CASSRGLAGGGTSPDTQYF.

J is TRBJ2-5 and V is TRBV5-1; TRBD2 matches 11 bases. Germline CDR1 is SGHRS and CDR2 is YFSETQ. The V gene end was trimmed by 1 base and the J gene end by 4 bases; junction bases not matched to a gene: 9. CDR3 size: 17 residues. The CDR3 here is CASSLSASGGPSETQYF. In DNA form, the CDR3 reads TGCGCCAGCAGCTTGTCCGCTAGCGGGGGGCCCTCAGAGACCCAGTACTTC. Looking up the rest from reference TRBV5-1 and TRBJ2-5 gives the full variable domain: KAGVTQTPRYLIKTRGQQVTLSCSPISGHRSVSWYQQTPGQGLQFLFEYFSETQRNKGNFPGRFSGRQFSNSRSEMNVSTLELGDSALYLCASSLSASGGPSETQYFGPGTRLLVL.

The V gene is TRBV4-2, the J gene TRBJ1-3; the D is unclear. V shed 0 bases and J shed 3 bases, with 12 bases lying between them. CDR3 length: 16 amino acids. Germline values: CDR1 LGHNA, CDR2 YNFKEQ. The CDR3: CASSQDLWGGGNTIYF. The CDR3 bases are TGTGCCAGCAGCCAAGATCTTTGGGGAGGTGGAAACACCATATATTTT.

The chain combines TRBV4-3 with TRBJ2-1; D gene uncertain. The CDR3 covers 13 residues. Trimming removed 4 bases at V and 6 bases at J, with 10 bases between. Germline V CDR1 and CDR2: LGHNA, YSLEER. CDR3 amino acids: CASSPRLVNEQFF. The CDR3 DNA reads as TGCGCCAGCAGCCCGCGACTTGTCAATGAGCAGTTCTTC.

The CDR3 DNA reads as TGCGCCAGCAGCCAAGAGGAGGAGGCCGTTCGGGGCGAGCAGTACTTC. This codes for CASSQEEEAVRGEQYF. The chain recombines TRBV4-1 with TRBJ2-7, with D tentatively TRBD2 (5 bases). CDR3 length equals 16 residues. Germline CDR1 is MGHRA and CDR2 is YSYEKL. V lost 0 bases and J lost 6, with 18 bases in between.

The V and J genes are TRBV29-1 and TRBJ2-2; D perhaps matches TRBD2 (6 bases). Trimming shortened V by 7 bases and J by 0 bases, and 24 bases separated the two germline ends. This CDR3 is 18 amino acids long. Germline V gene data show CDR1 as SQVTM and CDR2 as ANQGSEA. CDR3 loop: CSDKRVQESGANTGELFF. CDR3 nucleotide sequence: TGCAGCGACAAGCGGGTGCAGGAGTCGGGGGCGAACACCGGGGAGCTGTTTTTT.

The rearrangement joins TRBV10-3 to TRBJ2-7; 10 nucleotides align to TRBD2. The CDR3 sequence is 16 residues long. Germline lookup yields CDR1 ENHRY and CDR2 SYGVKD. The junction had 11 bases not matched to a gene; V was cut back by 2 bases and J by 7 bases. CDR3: CAISEPRTSGTGEQYF. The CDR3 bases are TGTGCCATCAGTGAGCCGCGGACTAGCGGCACGGGGGAGCAGTACTTC.

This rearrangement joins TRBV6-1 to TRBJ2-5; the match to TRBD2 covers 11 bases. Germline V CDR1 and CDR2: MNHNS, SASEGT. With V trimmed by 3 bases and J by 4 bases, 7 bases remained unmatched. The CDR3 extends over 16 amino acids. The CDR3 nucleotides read TGTGCCAGCAGTGAGTCCGGGACTAGCGGAAGAGAGACCCAGTACTTC. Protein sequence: CASSESGTSGRETQYF.

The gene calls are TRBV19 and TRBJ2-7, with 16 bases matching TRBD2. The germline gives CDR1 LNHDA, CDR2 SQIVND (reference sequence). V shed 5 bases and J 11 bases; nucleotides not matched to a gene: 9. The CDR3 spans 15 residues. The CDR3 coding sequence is TGTGCCAGTAGTCAAGGGGGACTAGCGGGAGGGCCGAAGTACTTC. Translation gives CASSQGGLAGGPKYF. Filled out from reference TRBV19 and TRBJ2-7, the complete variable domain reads DGGITQSPKYLFRKEGQNVTLSCEQNLNHDAMYWYRQDPGQGLRLIYYSQIVNDFQKGDIAEGYSVSREKKESFPLTVTSAQKNPTAFYLCASSQGGLAGGPKYFGPGTRLTVT.

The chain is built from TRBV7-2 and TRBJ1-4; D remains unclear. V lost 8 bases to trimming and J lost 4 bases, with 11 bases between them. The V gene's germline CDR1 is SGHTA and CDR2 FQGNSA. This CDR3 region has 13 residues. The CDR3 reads CASSGDFNEKLFF. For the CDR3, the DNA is TGTGCCAGCTCCGGGGATTTTAATGAAAAACTGTTTTTT.

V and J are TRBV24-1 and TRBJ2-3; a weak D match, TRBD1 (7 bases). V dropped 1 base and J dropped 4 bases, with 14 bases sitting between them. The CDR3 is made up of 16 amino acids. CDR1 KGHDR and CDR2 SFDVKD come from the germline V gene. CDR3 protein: CATSDLVQGGADTQYF. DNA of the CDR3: TGTGCCACCAGTGATTTAGTCCAGGGGGGCGCAGATACGCAGTATTTT.

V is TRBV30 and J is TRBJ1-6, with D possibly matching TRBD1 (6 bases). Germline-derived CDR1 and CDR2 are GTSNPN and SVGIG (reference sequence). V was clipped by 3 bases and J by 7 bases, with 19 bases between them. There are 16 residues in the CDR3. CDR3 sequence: CAWSPRPGQLNSPLHF. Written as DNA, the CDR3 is TGTGCCTGGAGCCCCCGGCCGGGACAACTAAATTCACCCCTCCACTTT.

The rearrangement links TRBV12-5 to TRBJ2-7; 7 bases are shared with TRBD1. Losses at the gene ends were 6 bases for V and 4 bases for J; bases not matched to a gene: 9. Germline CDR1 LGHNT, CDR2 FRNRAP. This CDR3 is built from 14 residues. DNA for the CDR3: TGTGCTAGTGGAACGACAGGGTTTCGGTACGAGCAGTACTTC. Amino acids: CASGTTGFRYEQYF.

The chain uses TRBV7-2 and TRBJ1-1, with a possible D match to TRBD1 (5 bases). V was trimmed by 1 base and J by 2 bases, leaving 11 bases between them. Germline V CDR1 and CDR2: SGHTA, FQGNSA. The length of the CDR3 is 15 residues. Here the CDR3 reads CASSLVRTRNTEAFF. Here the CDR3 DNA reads TGTGCCAGCAGCTTAGTACGGACAAGAAACACTGAAGCTTTCTTT. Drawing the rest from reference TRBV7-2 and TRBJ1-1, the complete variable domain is GAGVSQSPSNKVTEKGKDVELRCDPISGHTALYWYRQSLGQGLEFLIYFQGNSAPDKSGLPSDRFSAERTGGSVSTLTIQRTQQEDSAVYLCASSLVRTRNTEAFFGQGTRLTVV.

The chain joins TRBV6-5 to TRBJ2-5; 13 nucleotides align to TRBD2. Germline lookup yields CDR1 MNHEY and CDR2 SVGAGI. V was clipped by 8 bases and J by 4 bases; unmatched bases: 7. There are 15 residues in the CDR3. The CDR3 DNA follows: TGTGCCAGCGGGCCGGGACTAGCGGGATTAGAGACCCAGTACTTC. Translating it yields CASGPGLAGLETQYF.

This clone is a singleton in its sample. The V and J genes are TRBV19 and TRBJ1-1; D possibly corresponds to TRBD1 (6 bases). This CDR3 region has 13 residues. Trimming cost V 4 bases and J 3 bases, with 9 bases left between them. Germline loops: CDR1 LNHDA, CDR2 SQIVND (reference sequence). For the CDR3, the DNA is TGTGCCAGTAGTAGCGAGGGGGACACTGAAGCTTTCTTT. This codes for CASSSEGDTEAFF.